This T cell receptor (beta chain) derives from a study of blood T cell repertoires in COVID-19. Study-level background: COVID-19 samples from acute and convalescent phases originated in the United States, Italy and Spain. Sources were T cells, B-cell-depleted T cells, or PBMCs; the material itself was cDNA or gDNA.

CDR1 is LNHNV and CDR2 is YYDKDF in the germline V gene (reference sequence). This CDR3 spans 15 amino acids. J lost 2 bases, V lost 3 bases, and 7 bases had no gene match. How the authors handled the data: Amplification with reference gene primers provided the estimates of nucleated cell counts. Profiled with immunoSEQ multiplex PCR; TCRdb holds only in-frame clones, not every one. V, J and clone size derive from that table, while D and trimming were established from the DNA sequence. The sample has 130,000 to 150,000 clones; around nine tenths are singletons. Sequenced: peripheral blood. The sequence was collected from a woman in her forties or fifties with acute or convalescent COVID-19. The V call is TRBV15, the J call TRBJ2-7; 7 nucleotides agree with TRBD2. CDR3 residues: CATSSFGAGAYEQYF. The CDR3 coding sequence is TGTGCCACCAGCAGTTTCGGCGCGGGAGCCTACGAGCAGTACTTC.